This TCR beta chain was documented in a study of blood T cell repertoires in COVID-19 (dated by TCRdb to about 2020). About the investigation overall: The collaborator samples originated in the United States, Italy and Spain and spanned the acute and convalescent phases of COVID-19. The prospective study material was composed of cDNA or gDNA derived from T cells, B-cell-depleted T cells, or PBMCs. Subjects who had been exposed to COVID-19, were actively infected with it, or had recovered from it provided the deeply sampled blood TCRbeta repertoires that made up the dataset. A freely available public database, intended as a resource for researchers studying the immune response to SARS-CoV-2, is where the repertoires were released. Samples were obtained from the ongoing ImmuneRACE study (first 160 participants) and from about 1,300 subjects provided by 6 global collaborators. The sample metadata nearly always contained a de-identified subject ID, COVID-19 status, age in years and sex. HLA class I and class II types, where available, came from metadata supplied by the sample provider rather than from assay-based typing. Results the study describes overall, beyond this receptor: The quantity of clinical and demographic metadata differed by source and by participant and was supplied without curation.

Collaborating institutions collected whole blood in K2EDTA tubes following their own protocols. Collaborator samples were shipped for TCRbeta analysis as frozen whole blood, isolated PBMCs, or DNA extracted from either sample type. For CDR1 and CDR2, the germline V gene lists SGHDT and YYEEEE. V trim: 4 bases; J trim: 9 bases; unmatched bases: 9. The CDR3 measures 15 amino acids from cysteine to phenylalanine. Kept here is only the CDR3 DNA, which spans 45 bases and is read in frame from base 1. With regard to this clone: Its antigen is unknown. Per-base qualities were not stored, and no clone one base away is much larger.

The immunoSEQ Assay, a bias-controlled multiplex PCR, was used to amplify TCRbeta CDR3 regions from genomic DNA. The paper's processing steps were these. Nucleated cell counts per sample were estimated from amplification of reference gene primers within the assay. To quantify the absolute abundance of each unique TCRbeta CDR3 rearrangement, sequence reads were collapsed and filtered. For each sample, productive Simpson clonality was calculated by taking the square root of Simpson's diversity index across productive rearrangements. TCRdb re-hosts the immuneACCESS table, in-frame sequences only. Its copies lack some clones; in the studies checked, an unresolved V gene accounts for under half of them, and the cause for the rest is not known. Clone size and the V and J calls come from that table; the DNA yielded D and trimming. This sample has about 300,000 clones in its table, and around 87% of those were observed once. Around 1.4% of the sample goes to the ten largest clones.

This chain joins TRBV5-6 to TRBJ2-1; TRBD1 aligns with 11 central bases. The receptor comes from a man between 65 and 85 years old with acute or convalescent COVID-19. The specimen was peripheral blood. The CDR3 protein sequence reads: CASSTGQGAVSEQFF. The nucleotide sequence is given as TGTGCCAGCAGCACAGGACAGGGGGCAGTGAGTGAGCAGTTCTTC. Outside the CDR3, residues come from the reference TRBV5-6 and TRBJ2-1 proteins, so the full variable domain is: DAGVTQSPTHLIKTRGQQVTLRCSPKSGHDTVSWYQQALGQGPQFIFQYYEEEERQRGNFPDRFSGHQFPNYSSELNVNALLLGDSALYLCASSTGQGAVSEQFFGPGTRLTVL.